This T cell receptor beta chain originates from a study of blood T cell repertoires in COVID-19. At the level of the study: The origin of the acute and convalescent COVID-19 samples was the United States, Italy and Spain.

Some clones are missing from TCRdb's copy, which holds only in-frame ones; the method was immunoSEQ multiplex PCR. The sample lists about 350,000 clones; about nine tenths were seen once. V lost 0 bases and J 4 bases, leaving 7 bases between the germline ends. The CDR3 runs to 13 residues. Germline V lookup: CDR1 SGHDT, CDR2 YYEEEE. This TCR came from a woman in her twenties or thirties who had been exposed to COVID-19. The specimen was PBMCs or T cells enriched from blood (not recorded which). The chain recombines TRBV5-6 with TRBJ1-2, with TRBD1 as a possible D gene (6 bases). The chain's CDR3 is CASSLGGRYGYTF. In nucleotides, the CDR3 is TGTGCCAGCAGCTTGGGGGGGCGCTATGGCTACACCTTC.